This TCR beta chain is drawn from a study of cytomegalovirus exposure and HLA in healthy donors. Libraries were prepared by immunoSEQ multiplex PCR; TCRdb keeps only in-frame clonotypes and omits some of them. Here the sample spans approximately 54,000 clones, roughly nine tenths being singletons. The V gene's germline CDR1 is MNHNS and CDR2 SASEGT. The CDR3 totals 17 residues. V dropped 3 bases and J dropped 0 bases, with 12 bases sitting between them. V and J are TRBV6-1 and TRBJ2-6; D is perhaps TRBD2 (6 bases). Sequenced material: PBMCs. This TCR was sampled from a young woman in good health and CMV-seropositive. The CDR3 sequence: CASSEVGGRSGANVLTF. CDR3 nucleotides: TGTGCCAGCAGTGAGGTGGGGGGACGCTCTGGGGCCAACGTCCTGACTTTC.